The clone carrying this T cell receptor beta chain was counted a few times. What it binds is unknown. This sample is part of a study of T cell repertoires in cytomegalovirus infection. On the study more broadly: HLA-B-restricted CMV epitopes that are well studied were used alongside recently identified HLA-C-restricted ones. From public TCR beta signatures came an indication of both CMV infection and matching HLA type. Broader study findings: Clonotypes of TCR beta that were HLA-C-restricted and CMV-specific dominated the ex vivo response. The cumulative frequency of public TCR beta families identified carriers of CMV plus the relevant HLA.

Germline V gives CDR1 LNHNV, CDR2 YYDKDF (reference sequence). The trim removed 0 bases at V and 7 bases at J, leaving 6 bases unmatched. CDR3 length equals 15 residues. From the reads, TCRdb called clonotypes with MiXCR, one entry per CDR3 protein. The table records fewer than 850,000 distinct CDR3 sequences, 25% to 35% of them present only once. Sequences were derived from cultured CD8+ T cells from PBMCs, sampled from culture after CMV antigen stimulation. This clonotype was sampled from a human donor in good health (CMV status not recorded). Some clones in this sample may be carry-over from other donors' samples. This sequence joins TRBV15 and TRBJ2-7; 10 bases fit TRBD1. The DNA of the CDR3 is TGTGCCACCAGCAGAGATTTGACAGGGGGCATTGAGCAGTACGTC. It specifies CATSRDLTGGIEQYV.